This TCR beta chain is drawn from a study of prognosis after radiotherapy for stage I lung cancer (dated by TCRdb to the early 2020s). In the study overall: Around 18 stage I NSCLC patients were enrolled in Nanjing, China, between 2018 and January 2019. The cohort comprised 10 to 15 men and 6 or 7 women with a median age of approximately 74 years, ranging from roughly 50 to 84 years. Concurrent therapy was not administered to any patient alongside SBRT. Using image-guided IMRT or VMAT, SBRT was delivered in 3 to 5 fractions at a biologically effective dose of at least 100 Gy. The study took one blood sample before SBRT and one after SBRT from each of 19 patients and sequenced all 38 samples. Around 13 of the patients presented with newly diagnosed primary stage I lung tumors; four to six had oligometastatic NSCLC following surgical resection of the primary tumor. Squamous cell carcinoma histology was identified in roughly 7 patients, and adenocarcinoma histology was identified in more than 10 patients. Four of the 19 patients developed distant metastases after SBRT, at a median of about seven months; the other 15 showed no significant progression. This study profiled peripheral blood TCR beta repertoires from stage I NSCLC patients before and after stereotactic body radiotherapy and linked the repertoires to distant failure. Every patient was deemed medically inoperable, around twelve because of comorbidities and 7 because they refused surgery. General study outcomes and caveats: Post-SBRT Shannon entropy and its change from baseline were lower in patients who developed distant metastases; baseline Shannon entropy was not associated with metastases. Differences by metastasis status were reportedly seen in TRBV and TRBJ usage frequencies, involving two V genes at baseline and, after SBRT, nine or ten V genes and two J genes. Whether the expanded TCR clones were tumor-specific was not determined. None of the reported P values were adjusted for multiple comparisons. After SBRT, the count of unique TCR clones dropped from a median of about 10,000 beforehand to nearly 7,000 afterward (Wilcoxon paired P=0.011). The small cohort and short follow-up limited the study, so independent validation of the findings is needed.

The TCR beta CDR3 region was amplified from genomic DNA by two rounds of multiplex PCR. In the first round of PCR, primers specific to each TRBV and TRBJ gene were used, and the primer sequences are filed in Chinese patent CN105087789A. The second PCR round used universal primers. The Roche High Pure PCR Template Preparation Kit was used to extract genomic DNA from frozen PBMCs. The libraries underwent paired-end sequencing with 151 bp reads on an Illumina HiSeq 3000. From the authors' description of their analysis: CutAdapt was used to remove raw reads lacking the multiplex PCR primer sequences. Using PEAR, the high-quality paired reads were merged into contigs. TRB V, D and J gene segments were assigned to each contig with MiXCR by alignment to reference sequences. CDR3 sequences were clustered by base quality and sequence similarity to remove sequencing errors. Shannon entropy normalized by the natural log of productive TCR sequence number was used as the measure of diversity. To get clonality, Shannon entropy was divided by the natural log of the number of unique clonotypes, and that result was subtracted from one. Progression-free survival cut-offs for repertoire metrics were chosen using the Youden index of ROC curves, with analyses run in R 3.5.3. TCRdb trimmed public reads at Q25 via fastp, called clones via MiXCR and kept in-frame beta chains. CDR3 protein sequences are deduplicated, and each keeps its most common genes and DNA. TCRdb, rather than the study authors, made the V and J calls. Counted in this sample were fewer than 25,000 distinct CDR3 sequences; over 45% of them appeared once. The ten largest make up 32% of the sample.

Trimming at the junction amounts to 3 bases on V and 9 bases on J, and the germline ends lie 17 bases apart. The CDR3 sequence holds 15 residues, the cysteine and phenylalanine included. Only the CDR3 DNA is retained, 45 bases long and in frame from the first base. For CDR1 and CDR2, the germline V gene lists KGHSH and LQKENI. All patients had node-negative disease on CT and PET/CT, and none had a history of other malignancies or had previously received chemotherapy or radiotherapy. At each of the two time points, roughly 6.5 milliliters of peripheral venous blood were collected into EDTA tubes. PBMCs were isolated by Ficoll-Paque Plus density-gradient centrifugation. Right after collection, samples were placed at -80 degrees C and kept there until analysis. This clonotype has a count of ten or more. The clone's antigen remains unknown. Base qualities are not recorded, but no much larger clone differs from it by a single base.

This specimen consisted of PBMCs, obtained before or after stereotactic body radiation therapy (not recorded which). The sequence is built from TRBV18 and TRBJ2-2; no D gene is confidently identified. The sequence derives from a donor of 50 years or more with non-small cell lung cancer. The CDR3 in this case is CASSPTDVGHRELFF. The nucleotide sequence is given as TGTGCCAGCTCACCCACGGACGTCGGGCACCGGGAGCTGTTTTTT.